These 30 T cell receptor beta chains were sequenced from one sample in a study of blood T cell repertoires in COVID-19. Assay: immunoSEQ multiplex PCR; the TCRdb copy retains only in-frame clones and omits some. The sample contains about 170,000 clones, almost 85% of which appear only once. The sequencing input was peripheral blood. These receptors were taken from a woman aged 80 or older with acute or convalescent COVID-19.

The V call is TRBV20-1, the J call TRBJ2-1; D remains unclear. The CDR3 spans 11 residues. The germline CDR1 and CDR2 sequences are DFQATT and SNEGSKA (reference sequence). Trimming pared 3 bases from V and 4 bases from J, leaving 4 bases between. CDR3 in DNA: TGCAGTGCTAGCCAGTACAATGAGCAGTTCTTC. Translation: CSASQYNEQFF.

This chain connects TRBV19 to TRBJ1-5; no clear D gene. This CDR3 is 14 amino acids long. Trimming took 3 bases from V and 4 from J, leaving 10 bases between them. The germline gives CDR1 LNHDA, CDR2 SQIVND (reference sequence). CDR3 in amino acids: CASSMVRTNQPQHF. CDR3 coding DNA: TGTGCCAGTAGTATGGTACGGACTAATCAGCCCCAGCATTTT.

The CDR3, as DNA: TGTGCCAGTAGTATGTGGGGCGGAGGGGAAGCTTTCTTT. It specifies CASSMWGGGEAFF. This rearrangement joins TRBV19 to TRBJ1-1; a possible D gene is TRBD1 (5 bases). Germline lookup yields CDR1 LNHDA and CDR2 SQIVND (reference sequence). With 3 bases removed from V and 8 bases from J, the gap between germline ends came to 13 bases. The CDR3 consists of 13 residues.

V gene TRBV5-1 combines with J gene TRBJ1-2; D possibly corresponds to TRBD1 (5 bases). Trimming pared 0 bases from V and 0 bases from J, leaving 9 bases between. Germline CDR1 and CDR2: SGHRS and YFSETQ. This CDR3 has 15 residues. CDR3 nucleotides: TGCGCCAGCAGCTTGGGACAGACAGCTAACTATGGCTACACCTTC. Translated, it gives CASSLGQTANYGYTF.

This CDR3 is CATSIHRVNTEAFF. In DNA, the CDR3 is TGTGCCACCAGCATACACAGGGTGAACACTGAAGCTTTCTTT. The chain uses TRBV15 and TRBJ1-1, with D maybe TRBD1 (6 bases). The V gene lost 4 bases and the J gene lost 0 bases, with 9 bases spanning the gap. CDR1 and CDR2 from the germline V gene are LNHNV and YYDKDF (reference sequence). There are 14 residues in the CDR3.

The rearrangement links TRBV15 to TRBJ1-2, with 9 bases matching TRBD1. Per germline, CDR1 LNHNV and CDR2 YYDKDF (reference sequence). V shed 2 bases and J 7 bases; nucleotides not matched to a gene: 5. CDR3 size: 14 residues. The CDR3: CATSRPGTGLGYTF. DNA of the CDR3: TGTGCCACCAGCAGACCCGGGACAGGGCTTGGCTACACCTTC.

This chain joins TRBV6-1 and TRBJ2-7; 11 positions match TRBD2. V gave up 4 bases and J gave up 4 bases; unmatched junction bases: 9. The CDR3 is 16 amino acids. Germline V gives CDR1 MNHNS, CDR2 SASEGT. The CDR3 reads CASSGAGTSGGYEQYF. CDR3 nucleotide sequence: TGTGCCAGCAGTGGGGCCGGGACTAGCGGCGGTTACGAGCAGTACTTC.

The V gene is TRBV5-1, the J gene TRBJ2-7; 9 positions agree with TRBD1. Germline CDR1 and CDR2: SGHRS and YFSETQ. The length of the CDR3 is 16 residues. V was clipped by 0 bases and J by 2 bases; unmatched bases: 6. CDR3 in DNA: TGCGCCAGCAGCTTGGACTCCGGGACAGGGCCCTACGAGCAGTACTTC. Protein: CASSLDSGTGPYEQYF.

This clone showed up just a few times. The V gene is TRBV11-2, the J gene TRBJ1-5, with D perhaps matching TRBD1 (5 bases). Germline assignment: CDR1 SGHAT and CDR2 FQNNGV. Trimming stripped 0 bases from V and 7 bases from J, with 13 bases between. This CDR3 spans 15 amino acids. The CDR3 nucleotides are TGTGCCAGCAGCTTAGATGGGGGGGTCTTACAGCCCCAGCATTTT. Residues: CASSLDGGVLQPQHF.

The chain combines TRBV5-1 with TRBJ1-2; no reliable D call. Trimming pared 5 bases from V and 8 bases from J, leaving 19 bases between. Germline V gives CDR1 SGHRS, CDR2 YFSETQ. The CDR3 runs to 14 residues. This CDR3 is CASSPISARGGYTF. The CDR3 nucleotides are TGCGCCAGCAGTCCCATCAGCGCCCGAGGGGGCTACACCTTC.

The V and J genes are TRBV2 and TRBJ2-7, with a tentative D call TRBD1 (6 bases). The CDR3 is made up of 15 amino acids. Germline assignment: CDR1 SNHLY and CDR2 FYNNEI. Trimming stripped 3 bases from V and 5 bases from J, with 17 bases between. CDR3 region: CASSEGWVNRDEQYF. The CDR3 bases are TGTGCCAGCAGTGAGGGGTGGGTGAACAGGGACGAGCAGTACTTC.

The chain joins TRBV7-8 to TRBJ2-1, with 14 bases fitting TRBD2. Germline trimming cut 5 bases from V and 3 bases from J; bases unmatched to any gene: 12. This CDR3 is 19 amino acids long. Germline CDR1 and CDR2: SGHVS and FQNEAQ. CDR3 amino acids: CASSRTSGRTAWSYNEQFF. For the CDR3, the DNA is TGTGCCAGCAGCCGGACTAGCGGGAGGACCGCCTGGAGCTACAATGAGCAGTTCTTC.

This chain uses TRBV5-6 with TRBJ1-4; 7 bases agree with TRBD1. After removal of 5 bases from V and 0 bases from J, the junction contained 7 bases not matched to a gene. Germline values: CDR1 SGHDT, CDR2 YYEEEE. This CDR3 region has 16 residues. This chain's CDR3 is CASRTGTDPTNEKLFF. In nucleotides, the CDR3 is TGTGCCAGCAGGACGGGGACAGACCCAACTAATGAAAAACTGTTTTTT.

The V gene is TRBV18, the J gene TRBJ2-1; a weak D match, TRBD2 (5 bases). Germline V gene lookup returns CDR1 KGHSH and CDR2 LQKENI. The V end lost 3 bases, the J end lost 8 bases, and 14 bases lay between the germline ends. The CDR3 extends over 14 amino acids. CDR3 in amino acids: CASSPGVERHEQFF. In DNA form, the CDR3 reads TGTGCCAGCTCACCCGGGGTCGAGCGGCATGAGCAGTTCTTC.

This clone is a singleton in its sample. The V and J genes are TRBV5-8 and TRBJ1-4, with D perhaps matching TRBD1 (5 bases). Trimming took off 1 base at V and 7 bases at J, with 17 bases between the two ends. The CDR3 spans 16 residues. Germline CDR1 is SGHTS and CDR2 is YDEGEE. CDR3 in DNA: TGTGCCAGCAGCTTGAGGAGGGGAGAAGTCCTTGAAAAACTGTTTTTT. Protein: CASSLRRGEVLEKLFF.

V and J are TRBV3-1 (or the pseudogene TRBV3-2) and TRBJ2-2, with D perhaps matching TRBD1 (6 bases). V lost 2 bases and J 5 bases, leaving 15 bases between the germline ends. From germline, CDR1 is LGHDT and CDR2 YNNKEL (reference sequence). The length of the CDR3 is 16 residues. As DNA, the CDR3 is TGTGCCAGCAGCCAATTTGCTGGGGGCGCAACCGGGGAGCTGTTTTTT. Its translation is CASSQFAGGATGELFF.

The chain couples TRBV5-8 to TRBJ2-4; the D is unclear. The CDR3 totals 13 residues. The V end was cut by 2 bases, the J end by 3 bases, with 6 bases between. Germline CDR1 is SGHTS and CDR2 is YDEGEE. CDR3 sequence: CASSLTGKNIQYF. CDR3 in DNA: TGTGCCAGCAGCTTAACGGGCAAAAACATTCAGTACTTC.

The genes are TRBV3-1 (or the pseudogene TRBV3-2) and TRBJ2-7, with D perhaps matching TRBD2 (6 bases). V was pared by 2 bases and J by 5 bases, with 16 bases between. Looked up from germline, CDR1 is LGHDT and CDR2 is YNNKEL (reference sequence). The CDR3 consists of 15 residues. The CDR3 DNA reads as TGTGCCAGCAGCCAACTTTTGCCGGGACTTGACGAGCAGTACTTC. Amino acids: CASSQLLPGLDEQYF.

This chain uses TRBV29-1 with TRBJ2-1, with D maybe TRBD2 (6 bases). V lost 7 bases to trimming and J lost 3 bases, with 16 bases between them. The CDR3 contains 14 residues. Germline V gene data show CDR1 as SQVTM and CDR2 as ANQGSEA. The DNA of the CDR3 is TGCAGCGATCCTAGGGAGGTAGGCTACAATGAGCAGTTCTTC. Translating it yields CSDPREVGYNEQFF.

The rearrangement uses TRBV10-3 and TRBJ1-2; D is ambiguous. Trimming stripped 0 bases from V and 1 base from J, with 6 bases between. CDR3 size: 14 residues. The germline CDR1 and CDR2 sequences are ENHRY and SYGVKD. The CDR3 DNA follows: TGTGCCATCAGTGAGTCGAGGGTTAACTATGGCTACACCTTC. The encoded protein is CAISESRVNYGYTF.

V gene TRBV7-9 combines with J gene TRBJ2-7, with D possibly being TRBD2 (6 bases). The germline V gene has CDR1 SEHNR and CDR2 FQNEAQ (reference sequence). The CDR3 consists of 15 residues. The ends were cut back, 5 bases at V and 6 bases at J, with 20 bases in the middle. The chain's CDR3 is CASSPMRDLGSEQYF. CDR3 bases: TGTGCCAGCAGCCCAATGCGGGACTTGGGCAGCGAGCAGTACTTC.

On this clone: This sample also contains other DNA sequences that code for the same CDR3. The J gene is TRBJ1-2, the V gene TRBV6-5; no definite D call. CDR3 length equals 14 residues. The germline gives CDR1 MNHEY, CDR2 SVGAGI. V was shortened by 0 bases and J by 1 base, with 6 bases between the two germline ends. The CDR3 DNA reads TGTGCCAGCAGTTACTCTGCAGTTAACTATGGCTACACCTTC. As protein: CASSYSAVNYGYTF.

This clone was recorded once. This chain links TRBV6-5 with TRBJ2-7; unclear D gene. This CDR3 has 13 residues. The V end lost 2 bases, the J end lost 3 bases, and 8 bases lay between the germline ends. Germline lookup yields CDR1 MNHEY and CDR2 SVGAGI. The CDR3 DNA follows: TGTGCCAGCAGTTACGCGGCATACTACGAGCAGTACTTC. Residues: CASSYAAYYEQYF.

The gene calls are TRBV3-1 (or the pseudogene TRBV3-2) and TRBJ1-5; TRBD1 aligns across 9 bases. The trim removed 4 bases at V and 8 bases at J, leaving 3 bases unmatched. This CDR3 spans 13 amino acids. Looked up from germline, CDR1 is LGHDT and CDR2 is YNNKEL (reference sequence). CDR3 sequence (DNA): TGTGCCAGCAGCCCCGGACAGGGGAAGCCCCAGCATTTT. Amino acid sequence: CASSPGQGKPQHF.

This clone came up a few times. The rearrangement uses TRBV5-4 and TRBJ1-2, with TRBD1 identical over 12 bases. V was pared by 4 bases and J by 12 bases, with 10 bases of the junction left unmatched. The germline V gene encodes CDR1 SGHNT and CDR2 YYREEE (reference sequence). The CDR3 sequence is 14 residues long. CDR3 in amino acids: CASSKGQGAYGNTF. As DNA, the CDR3 is TGTGCCAGCAGCAAGGGACAGGGGGCTTACGGGAACACCTTC. Full variable domain (missing parts from reference TRBV5-4 and TRBJ1-2): ETGVTQSPTHLIKTRGQQVTLRCSSQSGHNTVSWYQQALGQGPQFIFQYYREEENGRGNFPPRFSGLQFPNYSSELNVNALELDDSALYLCASSKGQGAYGNTFGSGTRLTVV.

The genes are TRBV5-4 and TRBJ2-4; 10 nucleotides line up with TRBD2. Germline lookup yields CDR1 SGHNT and CDR2 YYREEE (reference sequence). V was pared by 2 bases and J by 6 bases, with 5 bases of the junction left unmatched. The CDR3 is 15 amino acids. As DNA, the CDR3 is TGTGCCAGCAGCTTCACTAGCGGGATCAGAAACATTCAGTACTTC. Its protein product is CASSFTSGIRNIQYF.

V is TRBV30 and J is TRBJ1-2, with D perhaps matching TRBD1 (6 bases). Trimming removed 1 base from V and 4 bases from J, with 13 bases in between. The germline CDR1 and CDR2 sequences are GTSNPN and SVGIG (reference sequence). The CDR3 is 14 amino acids. The CDR3 is CAWSGGGASYGYTF. The CDR3 DNA reads as TGTGCCTGGAGTGGCGGGGGCGCTTCCTATGGCTACACCTTC.

The chain joins TRBV5-1 to TRBJ2-1; 12 bases match TRBD2. This CDR3 contains 16 residues. Germline values: CDR1 SGHRS, CDR2 YFSETQ. V dropped 4 bases and J dropped 2; count of bases not matched to a gene: 4. CDR3: CASSKGLAGAYNEQFF. The DNA for the CDR3 is TGCGCCAGCAGCAAGGGACTAGCGGGCGCCTACAATGAGCAGTTCTTC.

Only a few counts were recorded for this clone. The CDR3 region has the DNA TGTGCCAGCAGCCCGACAGGGGTCACTGAAGCTTTCTTT. Amino acid sequence: CASSPTGVTEAFF. The rearrangement links TRBV12-3 or TRBV12-4 to TRBJ1-1; 8 bases agree with TRBD1. This CDR3 comprises 13 residues. V gave up 6 bases and J gave up 4 bases; unmatched junction bases: 4.

Ten or more counts support this clone. In DNA form, the CDR3 reads TGTGCCAGCTCACGACGACCCGGGGACAATGAGCAGTTCTTC. Residues: CASSRRPGDNEQFF. The V call is TRBV18, the J call TRBJ2-1, with a weak D call TRBD2 (5 bases). Germline V CDR1 and CDR2: KGHSH, LQKENI. V lost 4 bases and J 5 bases, leaving 12 bases between the germline ends. The CDR3 has 14 amino acids.